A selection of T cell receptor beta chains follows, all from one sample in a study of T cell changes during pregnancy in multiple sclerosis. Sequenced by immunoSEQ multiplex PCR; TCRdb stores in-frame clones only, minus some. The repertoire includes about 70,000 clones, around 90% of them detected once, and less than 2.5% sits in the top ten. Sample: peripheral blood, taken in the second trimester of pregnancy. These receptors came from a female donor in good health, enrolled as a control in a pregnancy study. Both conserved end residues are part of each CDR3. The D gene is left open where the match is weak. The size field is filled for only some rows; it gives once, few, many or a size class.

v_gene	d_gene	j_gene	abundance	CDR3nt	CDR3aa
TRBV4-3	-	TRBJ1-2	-	TGCGCCAGCAGCCAAGATGAAGGGGGTGCTAACTATGGCTACACCTTC	CASSQDEGGANYGYTF
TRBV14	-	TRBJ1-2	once	TGTGCCAGCAGCCAAGATGGGGCAGGGGTCTTTCATGGCTACACCTTC	CASSQDGAGVFHGYTF
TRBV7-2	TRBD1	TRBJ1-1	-	TGTGCCAGCAGCTCCCAAGGGACAGGGCTAAACACTGAAGCTTTCTTT	CASSSQGTGLNTEAFF
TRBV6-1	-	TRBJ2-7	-	TGTGCCAGCACCCAAAGGGGAGGCTACGAGCAGTACTTC	CASTQRGGYEQYF
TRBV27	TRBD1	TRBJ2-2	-	TGTGCCAGCAGTAATTTTAGGGGGAAAAACAGGGGAACCGGGGAGCTGTTTTTT	CASSNFRGKNRGTGELFF
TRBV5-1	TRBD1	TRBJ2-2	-	TGCGCCAGCAGCCCGGACAGGGGTGACACCGGGGAGCTGTTTTTT	CASSPDRGDTGELFF
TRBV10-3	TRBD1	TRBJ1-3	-	TGTGCCATCAGTGAGGGTACAGGGGTCCAGAACACCATATATTTT	CAISEGTGVQNTIYF
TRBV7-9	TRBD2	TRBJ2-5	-	TGTGCCAGCAGGGGTAGCGGGGGTAAAGAGACCCAGTACTTC	CASRGSGGKETQYF
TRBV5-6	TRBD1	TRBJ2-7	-	TGTGCCAGCAGCTTGGGGGACAGGGGGCTTCACGAGCAGTACTTC	CASSLGDRGLHEQYF
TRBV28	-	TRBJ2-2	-	TGTGCCAGCCGTGTGGAGCCCGGGGAGCTGTTTTTT	CASRVEPGELFF
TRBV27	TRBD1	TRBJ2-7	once	TGTGCCAGCAGTCCGGGACAGGGTTACGAGCAGTACTTC	CASSPGQGYEQYF
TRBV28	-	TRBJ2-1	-	TGTGCCAGCAGCGCACTAGCTTGGGAGCAGTTCTTC	CASSALAWEQFF
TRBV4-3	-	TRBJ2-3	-	TGCGCCAGCAGCCAAGCGGGCTCCGGGGTGAGCACAGATACGCAGTATTTT	CASSQAGSGVSTDTQYF